The next 28 T cell receptor beta chains were all read from a single sample in a study of CD8 T cells in ankylosing spondylitis. Whole-study results and caveats: A motif of roughly 8 highly homologous TCR beta variants was seen as apparently characteristic of ankylosing spondylitis blood.

TCRdb processed the 5' RACE reads anew with MiXCR; each CDR3 protein has one entry. The sample lists 800,000 to 900,000 distinct CDR3 sequences, roughly 10% occurring once. Antigens for these TCRs are unknown. Sample: blood, either unsorted or a sorted T cell fraction (not recorded which). These receptors all come from a male donor with ankylosing spondylitis.

V usage is TRBV21-1 and J usage is TRBJ1-1. TRBV21-1 is tagged as a pseudogene. This CDR3 spans 17 amino acids. The CDR3 DNA reads as TGTGCCAGCCCAAGAAACGTGGACGCCTACAGGAACACTGAAGCTTTCTTT. This codes for CASPRNVDAYRNTEAFF.

Many counts were recorded for this clonotype. The V call is TRBV5-1, the J call TRBJ2-1; TRBD2 is a possible D gene (5 bases). Germline V gene sequence: CDR1 SGHRS, CDR2 YFSETQ. Trimming removed 4 bases from V and 10 bases from J, with 24 bases in between. CDR3 length: 16 amino acids. CDR3: CASSPTLARLPSEQFF. The CDR3 nucleotides are TGCGCCAGCAGCCCGACTTTAGCGCGCCTCCCGTCGGAGCAGTTCTTC.

The chain uses TRBV4-2 and TRBJ2-7, with TRBD1 matching 9 bases. The CDR3 extends over 15 amino acids. Trimming at V came to 3 bases and at J to 0 bases, leaving 3 bases not matched to a gene. Germline values: CDR1 LGHNA, CDR2 YNFKEQ. The chain's CDR3 is CASSHGTGNSYEQYF. CDR3 sequence (DNA): TGTGCCAGCAGCCATGGGACAGGGAACTCCTACGAGCAGTACTTC.

This clonotype showed up just a few times. CDR3 nucleotide sequence: TGTGCCAGCAGGGTAGACAGGGTAACGGAAGAAAAACTGTTTTTT. This translates into CASRVDRVTEEKLFF. This chain connects TRBV2 to TRBJ1-4; 7 positions agree with TRBD1. This CDR3 contains 15 residues. Germline CDR1 SNHLY, CDR2 FYNNEI. The ends lost 6 bases at V and 8 bases at J; junction bases unmatched: 12.

This clonotype showed up just a few times. The rearrangement links TRBV6-1 to TRBJ2-1, with D perhaps TRBD1 (6 bases). The CDR3 covers 13 residues. The germline V gene encodes CDR1 MNHNS and CDR2 SASEGT. The V end was cut by 6 bases, the J end by 7 bases, with 13 bases between. The chain's CDR3 is CASSKGGRNEQFF. In nucleotides, the CDR3 is TGTGCCAGCAGCAAAGGGGGAAGGAATGAGCAGTTCTTC.

The V call is TRBV10-3, the J call TRBJ1-2; a weak D match, TRBD1 (6 bases). Looked up from germline, CDR1 is ENHRY and CDR2 is SYGVKD. V was trimmed by 11 bases and J by 3 bases, leaving 13 bases between them. This CDR3 region has 12 residues. The CDR3 loop is CASRGVDYGYTF. DNA of the CDR3: TGTGCCTCTAGGGGGGTGGACTATGGCTACACCTTC.

This clonotype came up a few times. J is TRBJ1-2 and V is TRBV30; D gene ambiguous. The V gene's germline CDR1 is GTSNPN and CDR2 SVGIG (reference sequence). The CDR3 runs 15 residues. V was shortened by 7 bases and J by 0 bases, with 18 bases between the two germline ends. Written as DNA, the CDR3 is TGTGCCTCTCCTCACGGAGGGATTTCTAACTATGGCTACACCTTC. Residues: CASPHGGISNYGYTF.

J is TRBJ1-5 and V is TRBV20-1; 9 bases align to TRBD1. Germline-derived CDR1 and CDR2 are DFQATT and SNEGSKA (reference sequence). Trimming cost V 5 bases and J 1 base; bases outside gene matches: 6. The CDR3 runs to 15 residues. The CDR3 region has the DNA TGCAGTGCTGGACAGGGGAGGGGGAGCAATCAGCCCCAGCATTTT. Amino acid sequence: CSAGQGRGSNQPQHF.

This sequence joins TRBV18 and TRBJ1-2; tentatively, D is TRBD1 (5 bases). V dropped 2 bases and J dropped 3 bases, with 16 bases sitting between them. CDR1 is KGHSH, CDR2 LQKENI, per germline. CDR3 length equals 16 residues. CDR3 in DNA: TGTGCCAGCTCACCAGTCTTTCCAGGGAAGGACTATGGCTACACCTTC. Its protein is CASSPVFPGKDYGYTF.

This chain uses TRBV5-6 with TRBJ2-2; no definite D call. The CDR3 loop spans 13 amino acids. V was cut by 1 base and J by 5 bases, with 6 bases left in between. Germline CDR1 reads SGHDT; CDR2 reads YYEEEE. The CDR3 here is CASSLPRTGELFF. CDR3 DNA sequence: TGTGCCAGCAGCTTGCCGCGGACCGGGGAGCTGTTTTTT.

This clonotype was found a few times. V gene TRBV9 combines with J gene TRBJ2-6; D ambiguous. The V end was cut by 4 bases, the J end by 0 bases, with 14 bases between. CDR3 length equals 17 residues. The V gene's germline CDR1 is SGDLS and CDR2 YYNGEE. The CDR3 region has the DNA TGTGCCAGCAGCCCCCGAGCGCTGTACTCTGGGGCCAACGTCCTGACTTTC. As protein: CASSPRALYSGANVLTF.

J is TRBJ2-6 and V is TRBV29-1, with no clear D. Germline V gene sequence: CDR1 SQVTM, CDR2 ANQGSEA. CDR3 length equals 12 residues. V lost 4 bases, J lost 5 bases, and 6 bases lay in between. For the CDR3, the DNA is TGCAGCGTTGCCTGGAGGGCCAACGTCCTGACTTTC. Amino acid sequence: CSVAWRANVLTF.

This clonotype has a handful of counts. The chain recombines TRBV20-1 with TRBJ2-1; a possible D gene is TRBD2 (6 bases). V lost 6 bases to trimming and J lost 7 bases, with 16 bases between them. CDR1 is DFQATT, CDR2 SNEGSKA, per germline (reference sequence). This CDR3 contains 13 residues. The CDR3 sequence is CSARPKGGNEQFF. The CDR3 DNA sequence: TGCAGTGCCAGACCGAAAGGAGGGAATGAGCAGTTCTTC.

A few counts support this clonotype. The rearrangement links TRBV20-1 to TRBJ2-1; no firm D call. This CDR3 contains 16 residues. The V gene's germline CDR1 is DFQATT and CDR2 SNEGSKA (reference sequence). The ends were cut back, 3 bases at V and 5 bases at J, with 20 bases in the middle. The CDR3 protein is CSASTEVQYRDNEQFF. CDR3 in DNA: TGCAGTGCTAGTACGGAAGTCCAGTACCGGGACAATGAGCAGTTCTTC.

The V call is TRBV12-3 or TRBV12-4, the J call TRBJ1-1; maybe TRBD1 (5 bases). The CDR3 is 15 residues long. The V and J ends lost 5 bases and 4 bases respectively, with 17 bases between them. The CDR3 nucleotides read TGTGCCAGCAGTGACCGTTCCCTCGGGGGCACTGAAGCTTTCTTT. Its protein product is CASSDRSLGGTEAFF.

The table lists this clonotype with a few counts. The chain has TRBV10-1 and TRBJ2-1; 8 bases fit TRBD2. This CDR3 contains 17 residues. Trimming cost V 10 bases and J 6 bases; bases outside gene matches: 20. Germline assignment: CDR1 WNHNN and CDR2 SYGVQD (reference sequence). The CDR3 nucleotides are TGCGCCACCAGACGGCCGAGCGGGAGTCAGGGGTCCAATGAGCAGTTCTTC. Its protein product is CATRRPSGSQGSNEQFF.

This clonotype came up a few times. The V call is TRBV5-1, the J call TRBJ2-2, with 9 nucleotides matching TRBD1. Germline V gene lookup returns CDR1 SGHRS and CDR2 YFSETQ. The length of the CDR3 is 15 residues. Germline trimming cut 4 bases from V and 3 bases from J; bases unmatched to any gene: 4. CDR3 sequence: CASSQQGAYTGELFF. For the CDR3, the DNA is TGCGCCAGCAGCCAACAGGGGGCGTACACCGGGGAGCTGTTTTTT. Combining the CDR3 with reference TRBV5-1 and TRBJ2-2 gives the whole variable domain KAGVTQTPRYLIKTRGQQVTLSCSPISGHRSVSWYQQTPGQGLQFLFEYFSETQRNKGNFPGRFSGRQFSNSRSEMNVSTLELGDSALYLCASSQQGAYTGELFFGEGSRLTVL.

This clonotype was observed a few times. V gene TRBV20-1 combines with J gene TRBJ2-7, with 11 nucleotides matching TRBD2. CDR1 is DFQATT, CDR2 SNEGSKA, per germline (reference sequence). The CDR3 loop spans 13 amino acids. CDR3 DNA: TGCAGCACCCCCGGGACTAGCGGTTACGAGCAGTACTTC. It codes for CSTPGTSGYEQYF.

The rearrangement uses TRBV3-1 and TRBJ2-5; D might be TRBD1 (6 bases). Trimming stripped 1 base from V and 0 bases from J, with 9 bases between. The CDR3 spans 15 residues. Looked up from germline, CDR1 is LGHDT and CDR2 is YNNKEL (reference sequence). The CDR3 region is CASSQAGTYQETQYF. Here the CDR3 DNA reads TGTGCCAGCAGCCAAGCCGGGACATACCAAGAGACCCAGTACTTC.

The chain carries TRBV29-1 and TRBJ1-1, with unresolved D. The CDR3 is 13 amino acids. Germline CDR1 reads SQVTM; CDR2 reads ANQGSEA. Trimming left V 4 bases short and J 0 bases short, with 9 bases between. The CDR3 loop reads CSVVPGVNTEAFF. CDR3 DNA: TGCAGCGTTGTACCCGGGGTGAACACTGAAGCTTTCTTT.

Ten or more counts support this clonotype. The chain recombines TRBV7-2 with TRBJ2-3, with 12 bases identical to TRBD1. Per germline, CDR1 SGHTA and CDR2 FQGNSA. This CDR3 region has 15 residues. V gave up 3 bases and J gave up 5 bases; unmatched junction bases: 3. CDR3 coding DNA: TGTGCCAGCAGCTTGGGACAGGGGGCTCGAGATACGCAGTATTTT. Amino acids: CASSLGQGARDTQYF.

This chain connects TRBV11-3 to TRBJ1-6; possibly TRBD1 for D (6 bases). CDR1 is SGHNT and CDR2 is YENEEA in the germline V gene. This CDR3 contains 19 residues. V gave up 4 bases and J gave up 1 base, with 20 bases separating them. The CDR3 region is CASSWGGTSVRSYNSPLHF. CDR3 bases: TGTGCCAGCAGCTGGGGTGGGACATCAGTTCGATCCTATAATTCACCCCTCCACTTT.

This clonotype was counted at least ten times. The chain combines TRBV29-1 with TRBJ2-6, with TRBD1 as a possible D gene (6 bases). CDR1 and CDR2 (germline): SQVTM, ANQGSEA. The CDR3 runs to 16 residues. The V end lost 4 bases, the J end lost 2 bases, and 15 bases lay between the germline ends. CDR3 sequence: CSVVELRGPGANVLTF. As DNA, the CDR3 is TGCAGCGTTGTAGAGCTCAGGGGACCTGGGGCCAACGTCCTGACTTTC.

A few counts support this clonotype. The CDR3 loop reads CASSIDRSRGYEQYF. The DNA for the CDR3 is TGTGCCAGTAGTATAGATCGGTCCAGGGGCTACGAGCAGTACTTC. This chain uses TRBV19 with TRBJ2-7; a weak D match, TRBD1 (6 bases). Trimming cost V 0 bases and J 3 bases, with 12 bases left between them. The CDR3 is 15 amino acids. Germline values: CDR1 LNHDA, CDR2 SQIVND (reference sequence).

This clonotype appeared a few times. This chain connects TRBV7-2 to TRBJ2-2; possible D gene TRBD2, 6 bases. CDR3 size: 14 residues. Between the trimmed V and J ends, which lost 7 bases and 2 bases, there was a span of 11 bases. Germline-derived CDR1 and CDR2 are SGHTA and FQGNSA. The CDR3 sequence is CASTIGSNTGELFF. CDR3 DNA: TGTGCCAGCACCATCGGGAGTAACACCGGGGAGCTGTTTTTT.

This clonotype was seen more than once but under ten times. The chain is built from TRBV20-1 and TRBJ2-7; 10 positions match TRBD2. Germline assignment: CDR1 DFQATT and CDR2 SNEGSKA (reference sequence). The CDR3 covers 15 residues. J lost 6 bases, V lost 5 bases, and 13 bases had no gene match. The CDR3 loop is CSAASLVAGGFEQYF. CDR3 coding DNA: TGCAGTGCTGCTTCCCTAGTAGCGGGAGGCTTCGAGCAGTACTTC.

This clonotype has only a few counts. The V and J genes are TRBV20-1 and TRBJ1-2, with 7 bases that match TRBD1. Germline values: CDR1 DFQATT, CDR2 SNEGSKA (reference sequence). The CDR3 runs to 14 residues. V shed 4 bases and J 4 bases; nucleotides not matched to a gene: 9. The CDR3 sequence is CSAKAKQGSYGYTF. The CDR3 DNA follows: TGCAGTGCTAAAGCCAAACAGGGGAGCTATGGCTACACCTTC.

This clonotype was found many times. The V and J genes are TRBV20-1 and TRBJ2-4; D ambiguous. The V end was cut by 3 bases, the J end by 9 bases, with 27 bases between. CDR1 and CDR2 from the germline V gene are DFQATT and SNEGSKA (reference sequence). CDR3 length: 17 amino acids. CDR3 loop: CSARGNKGKGRPSIQYF. The CDR3 region has the DNA TGCAGTGCTAGGGGGAACAAAGGCAAAGGACGCCCATCCATTCAGTACTTC.